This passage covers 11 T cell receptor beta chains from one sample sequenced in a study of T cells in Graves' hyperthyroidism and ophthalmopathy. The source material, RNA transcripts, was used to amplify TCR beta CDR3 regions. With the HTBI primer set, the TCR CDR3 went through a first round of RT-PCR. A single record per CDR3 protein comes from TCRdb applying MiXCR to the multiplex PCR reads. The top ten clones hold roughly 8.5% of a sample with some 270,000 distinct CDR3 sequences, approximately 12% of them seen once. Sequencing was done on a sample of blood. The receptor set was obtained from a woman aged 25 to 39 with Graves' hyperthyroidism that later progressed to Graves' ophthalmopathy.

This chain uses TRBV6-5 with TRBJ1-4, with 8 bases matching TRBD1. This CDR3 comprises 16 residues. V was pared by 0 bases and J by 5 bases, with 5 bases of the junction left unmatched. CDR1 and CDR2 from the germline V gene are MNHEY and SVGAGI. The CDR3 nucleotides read TGTGCCAGCAGTTACTCGCTCACAGGGGGGAATGAAAAACTGTTTTTT. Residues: CASSYSLTGGNEKLFF.

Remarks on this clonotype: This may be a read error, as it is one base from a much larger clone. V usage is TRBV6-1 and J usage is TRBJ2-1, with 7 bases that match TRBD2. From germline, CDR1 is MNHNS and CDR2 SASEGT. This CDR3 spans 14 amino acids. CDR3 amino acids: CASSNSGNNNEQSF. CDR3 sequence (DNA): TGTGCCAGCAGCAACAGCGGGAACAACAATGAGCAGTCCTTC.

CDR3 nucleotides: TGTGCCAGCAGCGGAGGGGGGGGAGGAAGCTCAGATACGCAGTATTTT. Translation gives CASSGGGGGSSDTQYF. The chain links TRBV9 to TRBJ2-3, with D perhaps matching TRBD2 (7 bases). This CDR3 region has 16 residues. CDR1 SGDLS and CDR2 YYNGEE come from the germline V gene. The V and J ends lost 3 bases and 4 bases respectively, with 18 bases between them.

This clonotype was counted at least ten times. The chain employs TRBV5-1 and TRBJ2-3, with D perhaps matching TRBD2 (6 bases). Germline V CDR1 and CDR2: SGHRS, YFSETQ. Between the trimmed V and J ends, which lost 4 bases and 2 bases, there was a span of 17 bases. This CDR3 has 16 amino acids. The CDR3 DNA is TGCGCCAGCAGCCGGGATAGCGGCGACCTCACAGATACGCAGTATTTT. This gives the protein CASSRDSGDLTDTQYF.

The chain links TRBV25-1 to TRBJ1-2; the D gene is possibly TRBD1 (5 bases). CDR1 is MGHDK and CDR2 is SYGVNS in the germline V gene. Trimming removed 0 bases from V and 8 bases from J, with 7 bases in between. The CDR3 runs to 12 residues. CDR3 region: CASSEYRDGYTF. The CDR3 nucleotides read TGTGCCAGCAGTGAATACAGGGACGGCTACACCTTC.

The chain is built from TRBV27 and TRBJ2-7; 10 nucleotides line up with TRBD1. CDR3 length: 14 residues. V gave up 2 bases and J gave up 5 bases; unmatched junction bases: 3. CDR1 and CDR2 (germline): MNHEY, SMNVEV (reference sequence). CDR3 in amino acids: CASSLIGQGDEQYF. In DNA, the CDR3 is TGTGCCAGCAGTTTAATAGGACAGGGGGACGAGCAGTACTTC.

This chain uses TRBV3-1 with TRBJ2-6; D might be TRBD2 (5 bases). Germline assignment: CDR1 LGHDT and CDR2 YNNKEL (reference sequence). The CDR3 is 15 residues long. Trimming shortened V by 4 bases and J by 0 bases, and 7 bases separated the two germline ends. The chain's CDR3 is CASSRGPSGANVLTF. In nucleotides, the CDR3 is TGTGCCAGCAGCCGAGGGCCCTCTGGGGCCAACGTCCTGACTTTC. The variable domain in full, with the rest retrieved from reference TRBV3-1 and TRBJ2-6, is DTAVSQTPKYLVTQMGNDKSIKCEQNLGHDTMYWYKQDSKKFLKIMFSYNNKELIINETVPNRFSPKSPDKAHLNLHINSLELGDSAVYFCASSRGPSGANVLTFGAGSRLTVL.

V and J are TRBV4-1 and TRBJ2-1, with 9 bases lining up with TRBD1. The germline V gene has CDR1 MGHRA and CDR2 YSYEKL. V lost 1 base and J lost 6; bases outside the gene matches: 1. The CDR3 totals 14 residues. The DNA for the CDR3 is TGCGCCAGCAGCCAAGGACAGGGGGTCAATGAGCAGTTCTTC. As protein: CASSQGQGVNEQFF.

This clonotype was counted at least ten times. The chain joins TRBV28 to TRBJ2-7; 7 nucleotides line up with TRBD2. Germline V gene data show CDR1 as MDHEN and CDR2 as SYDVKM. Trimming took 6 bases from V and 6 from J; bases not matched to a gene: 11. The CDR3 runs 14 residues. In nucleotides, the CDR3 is TGTGCCAGCAGCGCTGGCGGGAGTGGTGGCGAGCAGTACTTC. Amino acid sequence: CASSAGGSGGEQYF.

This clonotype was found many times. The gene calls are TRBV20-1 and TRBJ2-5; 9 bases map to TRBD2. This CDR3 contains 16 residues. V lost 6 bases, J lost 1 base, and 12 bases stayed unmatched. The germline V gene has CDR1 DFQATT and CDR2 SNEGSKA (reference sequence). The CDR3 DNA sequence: TGCAGTGCCCAGATACGCGGGAGGGCTCCCCAAGAGACCCAGTACTTC. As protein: CSAQIRGRAPQETQYF.

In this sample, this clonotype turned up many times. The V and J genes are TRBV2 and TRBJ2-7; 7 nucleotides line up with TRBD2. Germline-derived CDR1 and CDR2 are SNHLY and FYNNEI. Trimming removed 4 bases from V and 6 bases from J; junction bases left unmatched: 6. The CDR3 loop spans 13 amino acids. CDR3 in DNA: TGTGCCAGCAGTGGCGGGACTACCTTCGAGCAGTACTTC. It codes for CASSGGTTFEQYF.